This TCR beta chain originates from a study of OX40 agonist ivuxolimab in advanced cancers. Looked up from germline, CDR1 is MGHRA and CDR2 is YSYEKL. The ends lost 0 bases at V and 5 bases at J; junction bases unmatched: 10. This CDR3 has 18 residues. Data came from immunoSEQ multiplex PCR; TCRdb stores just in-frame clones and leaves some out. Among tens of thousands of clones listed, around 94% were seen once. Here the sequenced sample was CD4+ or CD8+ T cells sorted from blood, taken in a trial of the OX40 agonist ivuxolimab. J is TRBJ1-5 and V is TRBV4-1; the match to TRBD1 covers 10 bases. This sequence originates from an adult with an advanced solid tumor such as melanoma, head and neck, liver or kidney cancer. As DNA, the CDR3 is TGCGCCAGCAGCCAAGAACTCGGGACAGGGGTCTACTATCAGCCCCAGCATTTT. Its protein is CASSQELGTGVYYQPQHF.